The entry below gives a single T cell receptor beta chain sequence along with its context. Its antigen is unknown. Germline values: CDR1 SGHVS, CDR2 FQNEAQ. V shed 7 bases and J shed 3 bases, with 21 bases lying between them. CDR3 length equals 16 residues. The sample originates from a study of molecular identifiers for immune sequencing clone quantification. Overall study findings and caveats: Spike-in Jurkat TCR RNA from a single cell reportedly registered among about a million naive cells. More than 97% of effector molecules, versus under 1% of naive-cell molecules, belonged to clones above 20 RNA copies.

Sequencing libraries of naive CD8 cells derived from around 20,000 to 990,000 sorted cells with 10%, 30% or 50% RNA. CD8+CD4-CCR7+CD45RA+ cells were sorted as naive CD8 T cells. From the PCR reads, TCRdb called clonotypes with MiXCR, one entry per CDR3 protein. The sample gives about 68,000 distinct CDR3 sequences, less than 20% of which show up once; over 1.3% is in the top ten. The V call is TRBV7-8, the J call TRBJ2-5, with a possible D match to TRBD2 (6 bases). The sample was naive CD8+ T cells from blood, with Jurkat cell RNA spiked in. Stated subset: FACS-sorted CD8+CD4-CCR7+CD45RA+ naive T cells. The receptor was derived from a human donor in good health. Some libraries in this study had Jurkat cell RNA spiked in. This chain's CDR3 is CASTHGGRVFKETQYF. In DNA, the CDR3 is TGTGCCAGCACCCACGGGGGTCGTGTCTTCAAAGAGACCCAGTACTTC.